This passage covers 20 T cell receptor beta chains from one sample sequenced in a study of Graves' ophthalmopathy and Graves' hyperthyroidism. CDR3 regions of TCR beta were amplified from RNA transcripts. Second-round multiplex PCR followed a first-round RT-PCR using HTBI primers. TCRdb processed the multiplex PCR reads anew with MiXCR; each CDR3 protein has one entry. The sample lists 200,000 to 250,000 distinct CDR3 sequences, 20% to 25% seen once, with roughly 39% in the top ten. Sequencing used peripheral blood. These receptors were collected from a woman in her fifties or sixties with Graves' ophthalmopathy.

This clonotype was detected ten times or more. The chain couples TRBV27 to TRBJ1-2; D might be TRBD1 (5 bases). Germline V gene sequence: CDR1 MNHEY, CDR2 SMNVEV (reference sequence). The CDR3 consists of 13 residues. The V end lost 4 bases, the J end lost 4 bases, and 10 bases lay between the germline ends. The CDR3 DNA follows: TGTGCCAGCAGTTCCAGGGATTTCTATGGCTACACCTTC. Residues: CASSSRDFYGYTF.

The sample holds a few counts of this clonotype. This chain joins TRBV11-3 and TRBJ2-2; D remains ambiguous. V shed 1 base and J shed 6 bases, with 6 bases lying between them. Germline V gene data show CDR1 as SGHNT and CDR2 as YENEEA. The CDR3 spans 13 residues. CDR3 sequence reads: CASSLGGSGELFF. CDR3 nucleotides: TGTGCCAGCAGCTTAGGTGGATCCGGGGAGCTGTTTTTT.

The chain carries TRBV24-1 and TRBJ2-5; 8 bases are shared with TRBD1. After removal of 7 bases from V and 1 base from J, the junction contained 4 bases not matched to a gene. The V gene's germline CDR1 is KGHDR and CDR2 SFDVKD. The CDR3 runs to 14 residues. This CDR3 reads CATSETGAQETQYF. DNA of the CDR3: TGTGCCACCAGCGAGACAGGGGCCCAAGAGACCCAGTACTTC.

This clonotype has a handful of counts. The V and J genes are TRBV24-1 and TRBJ1-2; TRBD1 aligns across 9 bases. Trimming took 3 bases from V and 8 from J; bases not matched to a gene: 6. This CDR3 has 14 amino acids. The germline V gene encodes CDR1 KGHDR and CDR2 SFDVKD. This CDR3 reads CATSDPGQGLGYTF. The DNA for the CDR3 is TGTGCCACCAGTGATCCGGGACAGGGTCTAGGCTACACCTTC.

This clonotype occurred many times. V and J are TRBV7-2 and TRBJ2-2, with TRBD2 matching over 7 bases. This CDR3 contains 16 residues. The germline CDR1 and CDR2 sequences are SGHTA and FQGNSA. V lost 1 base, J lost 2 bases, and 4 bases stayed unmatched. The CDR3 loop reads CASSLGASGNTGELFF. Written as DNA, the CDR3 is TGTGCCAGCAGCTTAGGGGCTAGCGGAAACACCGGGGAGCTGTTTTTT.

In this sample, this clonotype turned up a few times. The chain employs TRBV7-9 and TRBJ2-7; 9 nucleotides match TRBD1. The CDR3 has 15 residues. The J segment lost 5 bases and the V segment lost 0 bases, leaving 5 bases of the junction unmatched. The V gene's germline CDR1 is SEHNR and CDR2 FQNEAQ (reference sequence). Here the CDR3 reads CASSLAGQGYDEQYF. The CDR3 region has the DNA TGTGCCAGCAGCTTAGCGGGACAGGGATACGACGAGCAGTACTTC. Full variable domain (rest looked up from reference TRBV7-9 and TRBJ2-7): DTGVSQNPRHKITKRGQNVTFRCDPISEHNRLYWYRQTLGQGPEFLTYFQNEAQLEKSRLLSDRFSAERPKGSFSTLEIQRTEQGDSAMYLCASSLAGQGYDEQYFGPGTRLTVT.

This clonotype was seen many times. CDR3 in DNA: TGTGCGAGGGGCTCTGGGGCCAACGTCCTGACTTTC. It translates to CARGSGANVLTF. The J gene is TRBJ2-6, the V gene TRBV30, with D tentatively TRBD1 or TRBD2 (5 bases each). Germline CDR1 GTSNPN, CDR2 SVGIG (reference sequence). This CDR3 region has 12 residues.

The table lists this clonotype with many counts. This sequence joins TRBV28 and TRBJ2-2; TRBD1 matches at 12 bases. CDR1 is MDHEN and CDR2 is SYDVKM in the germline V gene. The CDR3 totals 19 residues. V shed 10 bases, J shed 3 bases, and the junction held 18 bases outside the gene matches. The CDR3 nucleotides are TGTGCCACCGACGTTTCCGGGACAGGGGGCGATTCGTACACCGGGGAGCTGTTTTTT. It is translated as CATDVSGTGGDSYTGELFF.

This clonotype was counted a few times. The chain is built from TRBV15 and TRBJ2-5; TRBD2 aligns across 11 bases. The CDR3 contains 19 residues. V lost 5 bases, J lost 3 bases, and 17 bases stayed unmatched. Germline-derived CDR1 and CDR2 are LNHNV and YYDKDF (reference sequence). In nucleotides, the CDR3 is TGTGCCACCAGCCCGGGACAAGCTTTTCTAGCGGGAGGTGAAGAGACCCAGTACTTC. This sequence encodes CATSPGQAFLAGGEETQYF.

In its sample, this clonotype was seen many times. The rearrangement uses TRBV7-6 and TRBJ1-5; 8 bases are shared with TRBD1. From germline, CDR1 is SGHVS and CDR2 FNYEAQ. J was trimmed by 9 bases and V by 3 bases; bases with no gene match: 7. This CDR3 has 14 amino acids. CDR3 bases: TGTGCCAGCAGCTTCGACAGGGGACGGGGGCCCCAGCATTTT. Residues: CASSFDRGRGPQHF.

This clonotype has at least ten counts. The chain is built from TRBV6-2 or TRBV6-3 and TRBJ2-7; no clear D gene. Between the trimmed V and J ends, which lost 6 bases and 1 base, there was a span of 16 bases. The CDR3 has 15 residues. Germline V lookup: CDR1 MNHEY, CDR2 SVGEGT. The CDR3 protein is CASRTIQRNSYEQYF. CDR3 nucleotides: TGTGCCAGCAGAACTATACAGCGAAATTCCTACGAGCAGTACTTC.

This clonotype came up many times. The CDR3: CASSVPGQEVYEQYF. CDR3 DNA: TGCGCCAGCAGTGTGCCGGGACAGGAAGTTTACGAGCAGTACTTC. The chain recombines TRBV10-1 with TRBJ2-7; 8 bases are shared with TRBD1. Germline V gene data show CDR1 as WNHNN and CDR2 as SYGVQD (reference sequence). This CDR3 spans 15 amino acids. After removal of 4 bases from V and 4 bases from J, the junction contained 9 bases not matched to a gene.

This clonotype was seen many times. The V and J genes are TRBV6-2 or TRBV6-3 and TRBJ2-7, with 9 bases fitting TRBD1. The germline gives CDR1 MNHEY, CDR2 SVGEGT. V was pared by 5 bases and J by 4 bases, with 6 bases of the junction left unmatched. The CDR3 is 14 amino acids. The CDR3 region has the DNA TGTGCCAGCAGTCCCTGGGGACAGGGTTACGAGCAGTACTTC. Amino acid sequence: CASSPWGQGYEQYF.

The table lists this clonotype with a few counts. This may come from a read error, since a much larger clone is one base off. J is TRBJ2-7 and V is TRBV28; the D call may be TRBD1 or TRBD2 (5 bases each). The CDR3 has 14 residues. Germline loops: CDR1 MDHEN, CDR2 SYDVKM. This chain's CDR3 is CASSVPGPSYEQHF. The CDR3 DNA reads as TGTGCCAGCTCTGTCCCGGGACCATCCTACGAGCAGCACTTC.

In its sample, this clonotype was seen many times. The gene calls are TRBV7-9 and TRBJ1-1, with D tentatively TRBD1 (5 bases). In germline, CDR1 is SEHNR, CDR2 FQNEAQ (reference sequence). Between the trimmed V and J ends, which lost 3 bases and 1 base, there was a span of 9 bases. CDR3 length: 14 amino acids. The CDR3 reads CASSLEQENTEAFF. CDR3 bases: TGTGCCAGCAGCTTGGAACAGGAGAACACTGAAGCTTTCTTT.

The chain links TRBV4-1 to TRBJ2-7, with no clear D. This CDR3 spans 14 amino acids. Trimming stripped 4 bases from V and 1 base from J, with 11 bases between. Germline lookup yields CDR1 MGHRA and CDR2 YSYEKL. The CDR3 loop reads CASSPSEGSYEQYF. CDR3 bases: TGCGCCAGCAGCCCCTCGGAAGGATCCTACGAGCAGTACTTC.

This clonotype occurred many times. The chain recombines TRBV29-1 with TRBJ1-2; 9 bases map to TRBD1. The V segment lost 6 bases and the J segment 4 bases; nucleotides outside the gene matches: 3. Germline V gives CDR1 SQVTM, CDR2 ANQGSEA. The CDR3 contains 12 residues. CDR3 amino acids: CSVLQGAYGYTF. The CDR3 region has the DNA TGCAGCGTACTACAGGGGGCCTATGGCTACACCTTC.

The sample holds a few counts of this clonotype. A much larger clone differs from this one at a single base, so this may be a read error. The V call is TRBV5-1, the J call TRBJ1-1, with TRBD1 identical over 7 bases. The trim removed 2 bases at V and 2 bases at J, leaving 9 bases unmatched. This CDR3 comprises 16 residues. CDR1 SGHRS and CDR2 YFSETQ come from the germline V gene. The CDR3 DNA sequence: TGCGCCAGCAGCTTTATGGAGACAGGGATAAACACTGAAGCTTTCTTT. Translating it yields CASSFMETGINTEAFF.

This clonotype appeared many times. The chain recombines TRBV19 with TRBJ1-3; no clear D. Germline-derived CDR1 and CDR2 are LNHDA and SQIVND (reference sequence). The CDR3 has 15 amino acids. V lost 2 bases, J lost 0 bases, and 8 bases lay in between. The CDR3 coding sequence is TGTGCCAGTAGTATACGCGGACCCTCTGGAAACACCATATATTTT. It yields the protein CASSIRGPSGNTIYF.

The V and J genes are TRBV12-3 or TRBV12-4 and TRBJ2-7; 11 bases agree with TRBD1. V lost 6 bases to trimming and J lost 6 bases; unmatched junction nucleotides: 10. The CDR3 is 15 residues long. CDR3 sequence: CASSLRTGGDSEQYF. The CDR3 DNA is TGTGCCAGCAGCCTCCGGACAGGGGGCGATTCCGAGCAGTACTTC.